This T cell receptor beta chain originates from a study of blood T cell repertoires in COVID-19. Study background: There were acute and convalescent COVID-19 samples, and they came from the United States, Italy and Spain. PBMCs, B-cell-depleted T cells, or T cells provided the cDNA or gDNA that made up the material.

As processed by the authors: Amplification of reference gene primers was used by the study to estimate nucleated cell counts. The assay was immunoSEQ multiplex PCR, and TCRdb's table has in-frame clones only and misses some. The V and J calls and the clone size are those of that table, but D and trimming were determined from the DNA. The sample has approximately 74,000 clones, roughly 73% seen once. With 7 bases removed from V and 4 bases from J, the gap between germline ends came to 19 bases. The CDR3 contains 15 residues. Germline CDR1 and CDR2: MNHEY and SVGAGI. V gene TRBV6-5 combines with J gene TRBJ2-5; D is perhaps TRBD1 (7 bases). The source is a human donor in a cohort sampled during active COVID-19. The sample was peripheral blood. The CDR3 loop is CASTPRGDSGETQYF. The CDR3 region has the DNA TGTGCCAGCACCCCAAGGGGGGACAGCGGAGAGACCCAGTACTTC.